These 20 T cell receptor beta chains were sequenced from one sample in a study of control samples from healthy donors and cancer patients. The method was immunoSEQ multiplex PCR; TCRdb's version includes in-frame clones alone and lacks a portion of them. Of tens of thousands of clones in the sample, 70% to 90% are singletons; the top ten hold 15% to 20%. The sequenced sample consisted of blood. Receptors originate from a man between 25 and 39 years old in good health.

There are a few counts of this clone. CDR3 region: CASSFSSRLEQYF. DNA for the CDR3: TGTGCCAGCAGCTTTTCTAGTCGGCTCGAGCAGTACTTC. The rearrangement links TRBV11-1 to TRBJ2-7; D not certain. The CDR3 is made up of 13 amino acids. V lost 3 bases and J lost 6, with 12 bases in between. The V gene's germline CDR1 is SGHAT and CDR2 FQDESV (reference sequence).

The gene calls are TRBV5-1 and TRBJ2-3; 9 bases are shared with TRBD1. Trimming cost V 4 bases and J 1 base; bases outside gene matches: 7. CDR3 length: 16 residues. Germline-derived CDR1 and CDR2 are SGHRS and YFSETQ. The CDR3, as DNA: TGCGCCAGCAGCCCGCCTACAGGGGGCGGCACAGATACGCAGTATTTT. This codes for CASSPPTGGGTDTQYF. The full variable domain, in which reference TRBV5-1 and TRBJ2-3 provide the parts outside the CDR3, is KAGVTQTPRYLIKTRGQQVTLSCSPISGHRSVSWYQQTPGQGLQFLFEYFSETQRNKGNFPGRFSGRQFSNSRSEMNVSTLELGDSALYLCASSPPTGGGTDTQYFGPGTRLTVL.

This CDR3 is CASSFLHLTEAFF. CDR3 sequence (DNA): TGTGCCAGCAGTTTCCTCCATCTTACTGAAGCTTTCTTT. J is TRBJ1-1 and V is TRBV12-3 or TRBV12-4; no clear D. Deletions cut 3 bases from V and 5 bases from J, with 10 bases between. This CDR3 has 13 residues.

This clone was found a few times. V is TRBV2 and J is TRBJ1-6; 8 positions agree with TRBD1. J was trimmed by 4 bases and V by 0 bases; bases with no gene match: 2. The CDR3 extends over 16 amino acids. The germline CDR1 and CDR2 sequences are SNHLY and FYNNEI. CDR3 sequence: CASSEARTGYNSPLHF. CDR3 nucleotides: TGTGCCAGCAGTGAAGCGAGGACAGGGTATAATTCACCCCTCCACTTT.

The chain uses TRBV10-2 and TRBJ2-3, with 9 bases that match TRBD1. Germline CDR1 reads WSHSY; CDR2 reads SAAADI. CDR3 size: 13 residues. The J segment lost 4 bases and the V segment lost 6 bases, leaving 2 bases of the junction unmatched. The CDR3 DNA is TGCGCCAGCAGAGGACAGGGGCCAGATACGCAGTATTTT. It yields the protein CASRGQGPDTQYF.

V gene TRBV7-3 combines with J gene TRBJ2-7, with 9 bases fitting TRBD2. CDR3 length equals 18 residues. J lost 3 bases, V lost 4 bases, and 16 bases had no gene match. Germline lookup yields CDR1 SGHTA and CDR2 FQGTGA. Here the CDR3 reads CASSWPHVHGTSFYEQYF. The CDR3 coding sequence is TGTGCCAGCAGCTGGCCACACGTGCATGGGACTAGCTTCTACGAGCAGTACTTC.

The chain is built from TRBV28 and TRBJ1-6; D may be TRBD1 (6 bases). Per germline, CDR1 MDHEN and CDR2 SYDVKM. This CDR3 region has 13 residues. The germline V and J ends were trimmed by 6 bases and 10 bases, with 13 bases remaining between them. CDR3 residues: CASRHRTVSPLHF. CDR3 DNA sequence: TGTGCCAGCAGACATCGGACAGTATCACCCCTCCACTTT.

The chain couples TRBV19 to TRBJ1-2, with D unresolved. This CDR3 contains 14 residues. V shed 0 bases and J shed 2 bases, with 7 bases lying between them. The germline V gene has CDR1 LNHDA and CDR2 SQIVND (reference sequence). The CDR3 is CASSIERRNYGYTF. Written as DNA, the CDR3 is TGTGCCAGTAGTATAGAGCGCAGAAACTATGGCTACACCTTC.

The rearrangement joins TRBV12-3 or TRBV12-4 to TRBJ2-4, with D hard to call. V lost 2 bases and J 6 bases, leaving 5 bases between the germline ends. The CDR3 totals 12 residues. The CDR3 DNA sequence: TGTGCCAGCAGTTTATGGGGAAACATTCAGTACTTC. Translation gives CASSLWGNIQYF.

V and J are TRBV6-5 and TRBJ2-7, with D possibly being TRBD1 or TRBD2 (5 bases each). This CDR3 has 13 amino acids. Deletions cut 6 bases from V and 5 bases from J, with 14 bases between. Germline V gives CDR1 MNHEY, CDR2 SVGAGI. The CDR3 loop reads CASRRDVVDEQYF. The CDR3, as DNA: TGTGCCAGCAGAAGGGACGTCGTGGACGAGCAGTACTTC.

This clone was recorded many times. V usage is TRBV30 and J usage is TRBJ2-2; D gene uncertain. V lost 3 bases and J 3 bases, leaving 2 bases between the germline ends. This CDR3 region has 11 residues. Germline assignment: CDR1 GTSNPN and CDR2 SVGIG (reference sequence). The chain's CDR3 is CAWRDTGELFF. The CDR3 region has the DNA TGTGCCTGGAGGGACACCGGGGAGCTGTTTTTT. Full variable domain (rest looked up from reference TRBV30 and TRBJ2-2): SQTIHQWPATLVQPVGSPLSLECTVEGTSNPNLYWYRQAAGRGLQLLFYSVGIGQISSEVPQNLSASRPQDRQFILSSKKLLLSDSGFYLCAWRDTGELFFGEGSRLTVL.

This chain uses TRBV19 with TRBJ2-1, with 7 positions matching TRBD2. J was trimmed by 2 bases and V by 4 bases; bases with no gene match: 5. CDR1 and CDR2 from the germline V gene are LNHDA and SQIVND (reference sequence). This CDR3 spans 15 amino acids. In DNA, the CDR3 is TGTGCCAGTAGTACCCTGAGCGGGGCCTACAATGAGCAGTTCTTC. This sequence encodes CASSTLSGAYNEQFF.

The chain combines TRBV7-8 with TRBJ2-7; 9 bases line up with TRBD2. V lost 5 bases, J lost 7 bases, and 15 bases stayed unmatched. Germline V gene lookup returns CDR1 SGHVS and CDR2 FQNEAQ. This CDR3 contains 16 residues. This CDR3 is CASSTRLKRGAWEQYF. The CDR3 DNA reads as TGTGCCAGCAGCACACGTCTTAAGCGGGGGGCATGGGAGCAGTACTTC.

CDR3 coding DNA: TGTGCCAGCAGCCGGGGTGTCGGGGGATCGGCAGATACGCAGTATTTT. Protein: CASSRGVGGSADTQYF. The J gene is TRBJ2-3, the V gene TRBV5-8; possible D gene TRBD2, 6 bases. The CDR3 extends over 16 amino acids. Trimming took off 4 bases at V and 4 bases at J, with 19 bases between the two ends. Germline lookup yields CDR1 SGHTS and CDR2 YDEGEE.

The chain couples TRBV29-1 to TRBJ2-7; possibly TRBD1 for D (5 bases). Per the germline V gene, CDR1 is SQVTM and CDR2 is ANQGSEA. CDR3 length equals 14 residues. Trimming cost V 4 bases and J 2 bases, with 15 bases left between them. Here the CDR3 DNA reads TGCAGCGTTGCAAGATTGGACACCGCCTACGAGCAGTACTTC. Translation gives CSVARLDTAYEQYF.

The chain is built from TRBV20-1 and TRBJ1-2; no clear D gene. Trimming stripped 3 bases from V and 2 bases from J, with 13 bases between. The CDR3 loop spans 14 amino acids. CDR1 and CDR2 from the germline V gene are DFQATT and SNEGSKA (reference sequence). As DNA, the CDR3 is TGCAGTGCTAGTCTTTCTCCGGGAAACTATGGCTACACCTTC. It specifies CSASLSPGNYGYTF.

The chain couples TRBV11-3 to TRBJ2-7; no reliable D call. This CDR3 is 13 amino acids long. CDR1 SGHNT and CDR2 YENEEA come from the germline V gene. Trimming stripped 3 bases from V and 1 base from J, with 7 bases between. The CDR3 reads CASSFGPSYEQYF. For the CDR3, the DNA is TGTGCCAGCAGCTTTGGACCTTCCTACGAGCAGTACTTC.

The CDR3 DNA follows: TGTGCCAGCAGCTCCGGGACTAGGAACACCGGGGAGCTGTTTTTT. This codes for CASSSGTRNTGELFF. The V call is TRBV7-7, the J call TRBJ2-2, with 8 bases identical to TRBD2. Looked up from germline, CDR1 is SSHAT and CDR2 is FNYEAQ (reference sequence). The trim removed 4 bases at V and 1 base at J, leaving 2 bases unmatched. The CDR3 is 15 amino acids.

V gene TRBV19 combines with J gene TRBJ1-1; no definite D call. The CDR3 length is 12 residues. Trimming cost V 5 bases and J 1 base, with 5 bases left between them. Germline CDR1 LNHDA, CDR2 SQIVND (reference sequence). The CDR3 DNA sequence: TGTGCCAGTAGTCGAACGAACACTGAAGCTTTCTTT. Protein product: CASSRTNTEAFF. Complete variable domain (other parts from reference TRBV19 and TRBJ1-1): DGGITQSPKYLFRKEGQNVTLSCEQNLNHDAMYWYRQDPGQGLRLIYYSQIVNDFQKGDIAEGYSVSREKKESFPLTVTSAQKNPTAFYLCASSRTNTEAFFGQGTRLTVV.

This clone was picked up a small number of times. The rearrangement links TRBV4-1 to TRBJ2-1; D remains unclear. Germline CDR1 is MGHRA and CDR2 is YSYEKL. Between the trimmed V and J ends, which lost 0 bases and 0 bases, there was a span of 6 bases. The CDR3 has 15 amino acids. CDR3 nucleotides: TGCGCCAGCAGCCAAGACCTAAGCTCCTACAATGAGCAGTTCTTC. Protein sequence: CASSQDLSSYNEQFF.